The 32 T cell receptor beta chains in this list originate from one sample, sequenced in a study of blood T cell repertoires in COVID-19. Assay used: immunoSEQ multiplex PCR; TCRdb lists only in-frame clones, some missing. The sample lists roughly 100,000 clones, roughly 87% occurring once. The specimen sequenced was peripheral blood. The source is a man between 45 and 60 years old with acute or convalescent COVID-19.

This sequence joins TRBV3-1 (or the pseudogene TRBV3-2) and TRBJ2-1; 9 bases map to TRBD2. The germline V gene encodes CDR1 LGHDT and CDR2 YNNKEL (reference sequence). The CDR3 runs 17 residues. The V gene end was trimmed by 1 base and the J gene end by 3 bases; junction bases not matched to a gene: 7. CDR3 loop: CASSQVAGEPGYNEQFF. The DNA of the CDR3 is TGTGCCAGCAGCCAAGTAGCGGGAGAGCCTGGCTACAATGAGCAGTTCTTC.

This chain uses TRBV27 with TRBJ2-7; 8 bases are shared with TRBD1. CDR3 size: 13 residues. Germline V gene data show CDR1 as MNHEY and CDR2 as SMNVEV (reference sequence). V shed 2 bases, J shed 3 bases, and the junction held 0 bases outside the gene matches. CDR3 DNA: TGTGCCAGCAGTTTAACAGGGGGCTACGAGCAGTACTTC. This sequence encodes CASSLTGGYEQYF.

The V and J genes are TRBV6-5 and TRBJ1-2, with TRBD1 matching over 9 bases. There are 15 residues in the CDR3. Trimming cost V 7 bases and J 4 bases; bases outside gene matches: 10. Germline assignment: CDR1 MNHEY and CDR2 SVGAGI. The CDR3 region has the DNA TGTGCCAGCATTCGGGACAGGGTTCTTGGCTATGGCTACACCTTC. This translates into CASIRDRVLGYGYTF.

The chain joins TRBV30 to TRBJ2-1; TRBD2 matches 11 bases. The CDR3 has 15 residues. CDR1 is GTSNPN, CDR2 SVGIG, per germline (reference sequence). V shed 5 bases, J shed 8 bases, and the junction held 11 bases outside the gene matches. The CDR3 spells CAWLGLAELLDEQFF. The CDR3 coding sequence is TGTGCCTGGTTGGGACTAGCGGAGCTCTTGGATGAGCAGTTCTTC.

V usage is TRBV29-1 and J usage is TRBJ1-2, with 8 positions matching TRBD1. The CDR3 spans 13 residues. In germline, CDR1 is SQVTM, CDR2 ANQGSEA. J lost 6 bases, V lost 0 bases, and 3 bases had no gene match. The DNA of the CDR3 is TGCAGCGTTGAAGAGCACAGGGGGAATGGCTACACCTTC. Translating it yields CSVEEHRGNGYTF.

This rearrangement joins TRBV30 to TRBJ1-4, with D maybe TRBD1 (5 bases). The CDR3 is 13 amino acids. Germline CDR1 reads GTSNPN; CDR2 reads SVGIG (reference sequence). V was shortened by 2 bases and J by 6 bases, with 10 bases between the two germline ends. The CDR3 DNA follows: TGTGCCTGGAGTACAGGAGTTTATGAAAAACTGTTTTTT. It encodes CAWSTGVYEKLFF.

Written as DNA, the CDR3 is TGTGCCAGTAGTATAGATAGTTCGGGACAGATTAACTCTGGGGCCAACGTCCTGACTTTC. This sequence encodes CASSIDSSGQINSGANVLTF. The V gene is TRBV19, the J gene TRBJ2-6, with TRBD1 identical over 7 bases. Germline values: CDR1 LNHDA, CDR2 SQIVND (reference sequence). The CDR3 contains 20 residues. After removal of 0 bases from V and 0 bases from J, the junction contained 11 bases not matched to a gene.

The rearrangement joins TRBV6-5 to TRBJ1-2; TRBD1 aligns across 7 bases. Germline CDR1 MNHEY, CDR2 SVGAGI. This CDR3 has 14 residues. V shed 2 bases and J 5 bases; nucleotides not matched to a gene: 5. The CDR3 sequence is CASSYLTGRYGYTF. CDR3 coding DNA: TGTGCCAGCAGTTACCTGACAGGGCGATATGGCTACACCTTC.

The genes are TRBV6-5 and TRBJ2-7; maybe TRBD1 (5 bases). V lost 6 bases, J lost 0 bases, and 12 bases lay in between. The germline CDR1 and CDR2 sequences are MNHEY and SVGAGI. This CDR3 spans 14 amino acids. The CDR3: CASRQDGSSYEQYF. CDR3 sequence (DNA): TGTGCCAGCAGACAGGACGGTAGCTCCTACGAGCAGTACTTC.

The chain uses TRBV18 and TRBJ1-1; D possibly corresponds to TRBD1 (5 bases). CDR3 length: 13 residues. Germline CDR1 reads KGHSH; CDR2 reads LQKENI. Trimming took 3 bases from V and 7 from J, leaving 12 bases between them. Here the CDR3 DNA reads TGTGCCAGCTCACCGTCCAGGGAAAGTGAAGCTTTCTTT. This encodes CASSPSRESEAFF.

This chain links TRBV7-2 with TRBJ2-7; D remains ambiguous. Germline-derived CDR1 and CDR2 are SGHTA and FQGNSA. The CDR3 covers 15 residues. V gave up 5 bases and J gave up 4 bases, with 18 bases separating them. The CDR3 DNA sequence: TGTGCCAGCAGCCCCCGGGTTTCGGTGCTTTACGAGCAGTACTTC. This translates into CASSPRVSVLYEQYF.

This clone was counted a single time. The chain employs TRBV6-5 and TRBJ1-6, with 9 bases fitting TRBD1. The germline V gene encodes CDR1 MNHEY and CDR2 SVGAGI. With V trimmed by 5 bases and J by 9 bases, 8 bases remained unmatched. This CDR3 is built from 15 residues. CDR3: CASSMSGTGSSPLHF. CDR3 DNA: TGTGCCAGCAGTATGTCCGGGACAGGGAGTTCACCCCTCCACTTT.

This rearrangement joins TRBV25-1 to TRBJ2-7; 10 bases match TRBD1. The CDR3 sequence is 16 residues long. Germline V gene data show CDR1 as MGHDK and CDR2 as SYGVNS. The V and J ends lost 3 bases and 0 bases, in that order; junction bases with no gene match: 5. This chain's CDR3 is CASSEYGTGDSYEQYF. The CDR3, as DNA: TGTGCCAGCAGTGAGTATGGGACAGGGGACTCCTACGAGCAGTACTTC.

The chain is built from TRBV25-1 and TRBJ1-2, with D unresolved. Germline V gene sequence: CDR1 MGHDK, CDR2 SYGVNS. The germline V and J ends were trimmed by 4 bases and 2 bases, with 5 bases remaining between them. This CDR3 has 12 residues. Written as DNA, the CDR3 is TGTGCCAGCAGTGTACAGAACTATGGCTACACCTTC. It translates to CASSVQNYGYTF.

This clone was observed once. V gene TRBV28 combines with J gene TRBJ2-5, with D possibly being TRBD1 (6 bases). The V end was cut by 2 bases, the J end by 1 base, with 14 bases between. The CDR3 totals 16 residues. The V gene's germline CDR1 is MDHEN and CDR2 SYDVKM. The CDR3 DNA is TGTGCCAGCAGTTTAGCGACAGGTTACTTCCAAGAGACCCAGTACTTC. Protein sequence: CASSLATGYFQETQYF.

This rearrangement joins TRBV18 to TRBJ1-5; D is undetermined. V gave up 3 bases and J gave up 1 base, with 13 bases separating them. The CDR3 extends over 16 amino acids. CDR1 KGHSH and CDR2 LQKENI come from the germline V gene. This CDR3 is CASSPRGGSSNQPQHF. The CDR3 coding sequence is TGTGCCAGCTCACCCCGGGGAGGGTCAAGCAATCAGCCCCAGCATTTT.

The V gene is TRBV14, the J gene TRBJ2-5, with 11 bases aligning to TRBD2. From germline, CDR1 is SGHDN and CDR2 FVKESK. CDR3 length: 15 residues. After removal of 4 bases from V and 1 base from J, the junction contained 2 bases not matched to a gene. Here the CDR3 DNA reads TGTGCCAGCAGCCCAGGACTAGCGGGCCAAGAGACCCAGTACTTC. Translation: CASSPGLAGQETQYF.

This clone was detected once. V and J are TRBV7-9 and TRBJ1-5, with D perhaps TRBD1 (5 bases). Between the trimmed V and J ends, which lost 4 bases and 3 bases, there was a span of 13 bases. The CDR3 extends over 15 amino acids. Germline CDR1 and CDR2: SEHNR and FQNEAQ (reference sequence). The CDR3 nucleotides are TGTGCCAGCAGCTCGGGGGTGATGGTCAATCAGCCCCAGCATTTT. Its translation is CASSSGVMVNQPQHF.

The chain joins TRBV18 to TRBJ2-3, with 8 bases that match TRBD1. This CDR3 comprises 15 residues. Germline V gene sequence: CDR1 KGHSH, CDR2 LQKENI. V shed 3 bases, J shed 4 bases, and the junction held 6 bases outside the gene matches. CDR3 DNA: TGTGCCAGCTCACCGGCCAGGGGGCACGCAGATACGCAGTATTTT. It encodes CASSPARGHADTQYF.

CDR3 protein: CASSFRPGSGITEAFF. In DNA, the CDR3 is TGTGCCAGCAGCTTCCGACCGGGTTCCGGGATCACTGAAGCTTTCTTT. This rearrangement joins TRBV7-3 to TRBJ1-1, with D unresolved. The V end was cut by 3 bases, the J end by 4 bases, with 18 bases between. The CDR3 is made up of 16 amino acids. Germline assignment: CDR1 SGHTA and CDR2 FQGTGA.

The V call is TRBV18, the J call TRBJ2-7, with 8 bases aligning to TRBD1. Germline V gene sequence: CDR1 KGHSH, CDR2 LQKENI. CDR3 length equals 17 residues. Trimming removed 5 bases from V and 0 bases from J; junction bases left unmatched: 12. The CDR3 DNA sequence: TGTGCCAGCTCATACCGCCGAGGACAGGGAAGCTCCTACGAGCAGTACTTC. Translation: CASSYRRGQGSSYEQYF.

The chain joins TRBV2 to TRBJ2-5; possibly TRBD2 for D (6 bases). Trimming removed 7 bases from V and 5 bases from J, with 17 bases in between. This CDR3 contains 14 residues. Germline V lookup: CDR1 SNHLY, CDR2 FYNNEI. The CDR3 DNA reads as TGTGCCAGCATGGGGTGGCGGGAAGGGGAGACCCAGTACTTC. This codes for CASMGWREGETQYF.

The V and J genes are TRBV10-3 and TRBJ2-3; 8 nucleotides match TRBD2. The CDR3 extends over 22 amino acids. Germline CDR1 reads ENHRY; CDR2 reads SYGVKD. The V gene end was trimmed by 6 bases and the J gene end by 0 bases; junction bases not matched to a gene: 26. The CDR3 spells CAISLTSSRREAPKSSTDTQYF. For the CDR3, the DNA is TGTGCCATCAGCCTCACCTCCAGCCGGCGGGAGGCCCCCAAGTCTAGCACAGATACGCAGTATTTT.

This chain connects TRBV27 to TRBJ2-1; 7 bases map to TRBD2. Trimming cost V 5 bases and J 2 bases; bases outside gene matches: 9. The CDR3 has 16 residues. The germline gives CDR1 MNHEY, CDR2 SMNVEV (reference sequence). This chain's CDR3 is CASSNSGGSAYNEQFF. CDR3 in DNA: TGTGCCAGCAGTAACAGCGGCGGGAGTGCCTACAATGAGCAGTTCTTC.

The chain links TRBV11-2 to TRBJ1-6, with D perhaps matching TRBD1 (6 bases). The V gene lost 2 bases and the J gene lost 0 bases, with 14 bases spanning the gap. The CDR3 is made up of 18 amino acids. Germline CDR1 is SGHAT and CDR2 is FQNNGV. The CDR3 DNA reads TGTGCCAGCAGCTTAACGTTGACAGGCGGCTCCTATAATTCACCCCTCCACTTT. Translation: CASSLTLTGGSYNSPLHF.

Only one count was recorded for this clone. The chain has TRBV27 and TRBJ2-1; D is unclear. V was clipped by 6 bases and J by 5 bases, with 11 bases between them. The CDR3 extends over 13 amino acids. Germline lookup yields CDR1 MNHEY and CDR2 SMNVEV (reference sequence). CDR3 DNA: TGTGCCAGCAGCTACCACGAGGACAATGAGCAGTTCTTC. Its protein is CASSYHEDNEQFF.

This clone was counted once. DNA of the CDR3: TGTGCCAGCAGCTTACGAGGGGGCTCTGGGGCCAACGTCCTGACTTTC. It is translated as CASSLRGGSGANVLTF. V usage is TRBV7-3 and J usage is TRBJ2-6, with D possibly matching TRBD1 (6 bases). Trimming cost V 2 bases and J 0 bases, with 8 bases left between them. The V gene's germline CDR1 is SGHTA and CDR2 FQGTGA. The CDR3 consists of 16 residues.

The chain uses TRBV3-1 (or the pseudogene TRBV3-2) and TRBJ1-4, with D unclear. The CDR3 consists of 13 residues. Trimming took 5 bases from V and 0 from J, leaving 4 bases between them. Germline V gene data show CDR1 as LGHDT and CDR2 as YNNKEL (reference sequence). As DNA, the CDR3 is TGTGCCAGCAGCTCCACAACTAATGAAAAACTGTTTTTT. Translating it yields CASSSTTNEKLFF.

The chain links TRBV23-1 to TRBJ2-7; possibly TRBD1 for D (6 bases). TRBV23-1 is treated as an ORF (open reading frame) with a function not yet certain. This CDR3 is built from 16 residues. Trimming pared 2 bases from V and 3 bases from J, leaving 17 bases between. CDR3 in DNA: TGCGCCAGCAGTCAACACCCCCGGGACACGGTCTACGAGCAGTACTTC. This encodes CASSQHPRDTVYEQYF.

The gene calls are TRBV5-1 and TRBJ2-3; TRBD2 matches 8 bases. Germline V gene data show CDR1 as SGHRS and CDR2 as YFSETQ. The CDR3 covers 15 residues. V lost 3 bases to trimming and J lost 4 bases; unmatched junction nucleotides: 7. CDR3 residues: CASSSQTSASDTQYF. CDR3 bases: TGCGCCAGCAGCTCACAGACTAGCGCGTCAGATACGCAGTATTTT.

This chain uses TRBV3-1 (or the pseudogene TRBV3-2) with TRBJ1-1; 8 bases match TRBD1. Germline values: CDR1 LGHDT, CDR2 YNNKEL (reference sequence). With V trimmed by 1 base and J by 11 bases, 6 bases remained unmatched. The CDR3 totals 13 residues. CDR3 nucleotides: TGTGCCAGCAGCCAAGCAGGGGGCAGTCCCGCTTTCTTT. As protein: CASSQAGGSPAFF.

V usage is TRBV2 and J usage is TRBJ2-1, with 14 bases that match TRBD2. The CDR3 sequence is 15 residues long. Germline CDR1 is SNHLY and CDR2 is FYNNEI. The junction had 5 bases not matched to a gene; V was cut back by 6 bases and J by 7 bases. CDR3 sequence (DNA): TGTGCCAGCAGCACCGGGACTAGCGGGGGTAATGAGCAGTTCTTC. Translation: CASSTGTSGGNEQFF.